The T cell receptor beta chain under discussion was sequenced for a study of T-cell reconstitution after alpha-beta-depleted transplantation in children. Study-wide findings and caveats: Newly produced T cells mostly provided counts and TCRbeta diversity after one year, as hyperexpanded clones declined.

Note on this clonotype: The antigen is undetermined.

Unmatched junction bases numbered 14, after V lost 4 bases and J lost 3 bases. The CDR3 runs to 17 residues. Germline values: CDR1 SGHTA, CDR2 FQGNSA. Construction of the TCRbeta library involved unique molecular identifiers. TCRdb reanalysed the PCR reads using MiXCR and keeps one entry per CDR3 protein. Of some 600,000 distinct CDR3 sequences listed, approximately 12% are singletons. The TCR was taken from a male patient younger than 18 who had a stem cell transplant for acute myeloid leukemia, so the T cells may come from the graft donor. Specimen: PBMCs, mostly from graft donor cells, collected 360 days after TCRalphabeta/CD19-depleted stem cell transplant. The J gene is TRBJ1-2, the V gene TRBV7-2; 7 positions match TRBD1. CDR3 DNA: TGTGCCAGCAGCTCCGAGGGGGACAGCCTTAGGTACTATGGCTACACCTTC. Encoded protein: CASSSEGDSLRYYGYTF.